This T cell receptor (beta chain) was sequenced for a study of T cells after yellow fever vaccination (dated by TCRdb to between 2018 and 2021). Looking at the study overall: The SMART-Seq v4 Ultra Low Input RNA kit was used to prepare libraries from fractions with low cell numbers. To track T-cell clones before and after primary and booster YFV17D yellow fever vaccination, bulk TCR alpha and beta repertoires were sequenced longitudinally. The cohort comprised two healthy male donors, one aged 18 to 30 and one aged 30 to 40 years. Bulk PBMC replicates and cell subsets were isolated from blood drawn at multiple timepoints before and after both primary and secondary immunization. What the research found in general, with its limitations: After the booster, most clones that had expanded after primary vaccination were detected again (around 97% of CD4 and around nine tenths of CD8), suggesting broad maintenance of memory. A small fraction of clonotypes appeared in both the CD4 and CD8 compartments, likely as a result of convergent recombination. FACS-sorted repertoires could contain abundant contaminating clonotypes from the bulk population, so computational filtering was required. Compared with the primary T-cell response, the secondary T-cell response was weaker but faster, peaking on day 5 rather than day 15. Only a couple of donors were included in the study, so the extent to which the findings can be generalized is limited.

Instrument used: Illumina NovaSeq 6000. Synthesis of TCR cDNA relied on 5'RACE template switching, a step that introduced a universal primer site along with unique molecular identifiers. Priming of cDNA synthesis was performed from both the TCR alpha and TCR beta constant segments. Libraries were amplified in two PCR steps, with sample barcodes and sequencing adapters added in the second step. Sequencing of the libraries was done on either Illumina HiSeq 2500 (2x100 bp) or NovaSeq (2x150 bp). Concerning the study's data processing: Reads were demultiplexed and collapsed into UMI consensus sequences with MIGEC, and V(D)J alignment was performed with MiXCR. Vaccine-responding clonotypes were identified with edgeR using replicate PBMC samples, with FDR below 0.01 and a log2 fold change above 5 up to day 15 being required. CD4 or CD8 identity was assigned to each bulk clonotype according to whether the clonotype was present at higher abundance in the sequenced CD4 repertoire or the sequenced CD8 repertoire. The raw public data were reprocessed by TCRdb itself: fastp quality trimming at Q25, MiXCR clonotype calling, in-frame beta chains only. Rows with one shared CDR3 protein collapse into an entry with the most common genes and DNA. For this entry, the V and J calls and clone size follow TCRdb and not the study's own pipeline. The sample table contains about 340,000 distinct CDR3 sequences; only one count was recorded for roughly 4.3% of them. More than 20% of the sample is in the top ten clones.

The treatment or condition label here, explained by the study, means: live attenuated yellow fever vaccine strain. Two biological replicates of bulk PBMCs were collected at each blood-draw timepoint. A standard Ficoll-Paque protocol was used to isolate PBMCs from peripheral blood. TriZol was used to extract RNA from bulk PBMCs, CD4 and CD8 fractions, and dextramer-positive and dextramer-negative fractions. This clonotype has a handful of counts. Its antigen is not yet known. No quality values exist for individual bases; no much larger clone is one base distant. The TCR sequence derives from a man aged 18 to 30 who received the YFV17D yellow fever vaccine. The specimen comprised PBMCs, sampled 5 days after the yellow fever booster vaccination.

CDR3 region: CASRDTNSYEQYV. The DNA sequence follows: TGTGCCAGCAGGGACACCAACTCCTACGAGCAGTACGTC. The V and J genes are TRBV28 and TRBJ2-7; TRBD1 is a possible D gene, resting on 5 matching bases. Trimming removed 6 bases from V and 0 bases from J, leaving 9 bases between the germline ends. From a lookup of the germline V gene, CDR1 and CDR2 are MDHEN and SYDVKM. The CDR3 contains 13 residues, cysteine and valine counted. Just the 39-base CDR3 DNA is kept, in frame starting at base 1.